This T cell receptor beta chain appears in the sequencing data of a study of blood T cell repertoires in COVID-19 (TCRdb year 2020). Broadly, across the study: The collaborator samples originated in the United States, Italy and Spain and spanned the acute and convalescent phases of COVID-19. A de-identified subject ID, COVID-19 status, age in years and sex were almost always included in the sample metadata. The material from the prospective study consisted of cDNA or gDNA derived from T cells, B-cell-depleted T cells, or PBMCs. The repertoires were made available in a free public database intended to serve as a resource for research on the immune response to SARS-CoV-2. Where available, HLA class I and class II types were taken from metadata supplied by the sample provider and were not determined by assay-based typing. The dataset comprised deeply sampled blood TCRbeta repertoires from subjects exposed to, actively infected with, or recovered from COVID-19. Samples were obtained from the ongoing ImmuneRACE study (first 160 participants) and from 1,000 to 1,500 subjects provided by 6 global collaborators.

The immunoSEQ Assay, a bias-controlled multiplex PCR, was used to amplify TCRbeta CDR3 regions from genomic DNA. The paper's data handling went like this. Within the assay, amplification of reference gene primers was used to estimate how many nucleated cells each sample contained. To quantify the absolute abundance of each unique TCRbeta CDR3 rearrangement, sequence reads were collapsed and filtered. For each sample, productive Simpson clonality was calculated as the square root of Simpson's diversity index across productive rearrangements. As stored in TCRdb, this immuneACCESS dataset retains in-frame rearrangements with V and J assigned. A fraction of the clones does not appear; measured against another copy, unresolved V genes explain less than half of the discrepancy, and the remainder lacks a known reason. Clone size and the V and J calls come from that table; the DNA yielded D and trimming. A total of 150,000 to 200,000 clones appear in this sample, approximately 89% of them only once. Jointly, the top ten make up more than 0.75% of the sample.

Broad study findings and their caveats: The amount of clinical and demographic metadata varied by source and participant and was provided uncurated.

Comments on this clone: The clone's antigen remains unknown. No per-base quality is available; no much larger clone lies one base away.

Taken from the germline V gene, the CDR1 and CDR2 loops are MRHNA and SNTAGT. Trimming takes 9 bases from V and 0 bases from J, and the germline ends sit 14 bases apart. Including cysteine and phenylalanine, the CDR3 has 14 amino acids. The only DNA kept is the CDR3, 42 bases in frame from the first base. Enrolling through a virtual design, the prospective study's participants ranged in age from about 18 to 89 years and lived across 20 to 25 United States geographic areas. In the prospective study, cohorts were assigned on the basis of participant-reported clinical history obtained from a screening survey and a study questionnaire. Recovered participants in ImmuneRACE Cohort 3 were defined by two consecutive negative NP/OP PCR tests, clearance by a healthcare professional, or resolution of symptoms. Mobile phlebotomists in the prospective study collected whole blood, serum and a nasopharyngeal or oropharyngeal swab from every participant. Prospective study participants could optionally give additional blood draws and questionnaires over an approximately 2-month period. Before DNA extraction, blood samples from the prospective study were shipped at room temperature or frozen.

The rearrangement combines TRBV6-4 with TRBJ1-1, with TRBD1 as a weak D call on 6 bases. The TCR originated in a woman between 18 and 29 years old who had recovered from COVID-19. The sample was PBMCs or T cells enriched from blood (not recorded which). The CDR3 here reads CASYEQGMNTEAFF. The DNA sequence follows: TGTGCCAGTTACGAACAGGGCATGAACACTGAAGCTTTCTTT.